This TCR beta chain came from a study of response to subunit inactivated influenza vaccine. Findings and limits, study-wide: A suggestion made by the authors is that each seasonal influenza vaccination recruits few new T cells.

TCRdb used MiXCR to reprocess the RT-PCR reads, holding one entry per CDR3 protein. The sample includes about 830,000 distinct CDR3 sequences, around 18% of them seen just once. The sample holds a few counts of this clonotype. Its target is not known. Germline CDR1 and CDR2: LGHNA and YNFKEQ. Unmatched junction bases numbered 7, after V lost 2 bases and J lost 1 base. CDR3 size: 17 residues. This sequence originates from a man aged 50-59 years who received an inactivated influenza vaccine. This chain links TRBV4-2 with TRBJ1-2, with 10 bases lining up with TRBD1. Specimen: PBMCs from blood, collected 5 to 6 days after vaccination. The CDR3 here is CASSQIPGTGDNYGYTF. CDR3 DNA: TGTGCCAGCAGCCAAATACCCGGGACAGGGGATAACTATGGCTACACCTTC.